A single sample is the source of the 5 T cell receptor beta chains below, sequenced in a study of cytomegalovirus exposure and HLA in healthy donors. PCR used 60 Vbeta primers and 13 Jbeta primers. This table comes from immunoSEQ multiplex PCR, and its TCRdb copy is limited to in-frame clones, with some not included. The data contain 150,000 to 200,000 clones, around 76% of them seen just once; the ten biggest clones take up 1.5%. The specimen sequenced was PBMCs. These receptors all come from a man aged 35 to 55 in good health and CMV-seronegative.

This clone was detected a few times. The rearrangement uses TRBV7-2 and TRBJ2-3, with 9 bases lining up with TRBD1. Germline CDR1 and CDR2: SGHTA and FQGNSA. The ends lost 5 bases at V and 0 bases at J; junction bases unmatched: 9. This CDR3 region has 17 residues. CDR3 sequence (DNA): TGTGCCAGCAGCCCCCGGACAGGGGCCCCTAGCACAGATACGCAGTATTTT. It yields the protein CASSPRTGAPSTDTQYF.

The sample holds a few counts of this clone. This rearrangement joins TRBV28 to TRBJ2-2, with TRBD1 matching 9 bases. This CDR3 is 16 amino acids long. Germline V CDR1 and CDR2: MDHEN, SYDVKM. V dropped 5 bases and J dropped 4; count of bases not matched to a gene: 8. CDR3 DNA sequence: TGTGCCAGCAGTGCCTACAGGGGGCGTATCACCGGGGAGCTGTTTTTT. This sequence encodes CASSAYRGRITGELFF.

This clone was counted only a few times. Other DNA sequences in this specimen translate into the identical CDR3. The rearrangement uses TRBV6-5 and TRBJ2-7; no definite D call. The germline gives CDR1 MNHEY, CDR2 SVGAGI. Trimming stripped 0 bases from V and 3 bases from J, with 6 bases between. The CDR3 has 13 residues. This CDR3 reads CASSYSPLYEQYF. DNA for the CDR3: TGTGCCAGCAGTTACTCCCCCCTCTACGAGCAGTACTTC.

The CDR3 spells CASSQFGGMNEQFF. The CDR3 DNA reads as TGTGCCAGCAGCCAATTCGGGGGGATGAATGAGCAGTTCTTC. The rearrangement uses TRBV14 and TRBJ2-1, with 7 bases that match TRBD2. The CDR3 totals 14 residues. V was clipped by 2 bases and J by 7 bases; unmatched bases: 5. Looked up from germline, CDR1 is SGHDN and CDR2 is FVKESK.

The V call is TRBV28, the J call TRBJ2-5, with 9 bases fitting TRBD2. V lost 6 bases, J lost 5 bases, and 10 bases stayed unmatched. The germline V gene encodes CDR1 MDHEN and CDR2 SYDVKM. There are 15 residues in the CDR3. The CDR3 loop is CASSLGTSLMETQYF. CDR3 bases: TGTGCCAGCAGCCTAGGGACTAGCTTAATGGAGACCCAGTACTTC.